The 29 T cell receptor beta chains given below trace back to one sample, sequenced in a study of read filtering for tumor transcriptome and immune sequencing. The library was built from around 0.4 ug RNA with molecular barcoded adaptors for alpha/delta and beta/gamma chains. TCRdb reprocessed the reads with MiXCR, giving one entry per CDR3 protein. The table records over 80,000 distinct CDR3 sequences, approximately 13% of them present only once. Sequenced material: a population of CD138-negative cells sorted from bone marrow. The receptors come from a donor at least 40 years old with multiple myeloma.

This clonotype was observed at least ten times. The chain has TRBV7-9 and TRBJ2-1; TRBD2 matches 10 bases. There are 16 residues in the CDR3. The V and J ends lost 1 base and 3 bases, in that order; junction bases with no gene match: 3. Germline-derived CDR1 and CDR2 are SEHNR and FQNEAQ (reference sequence). This CDR3 reads CASSLGSGRGYNEQFF. In DNA form, the CDR3 reads TGTGCCAGCAGCTTAGGGAGCGGGAGGGGCTACAATGAGCAGTTCTTC. Complete variable domain (other parts from reference TRBV7-9 and TRBJ2-1): DTGVSQNPRHKITKRGQNVTFRCDPISEHNRLYWYRQTLGQGPEFLTYFQNEAQLEKSRLLSDRFSAERPKGSFSTLEIQRTEQGDSAMYLCASSLGSGRGYNEQFFGPGTRLTVL.

About this clonotype itself: This clone may be a read error of a much larger clone one base away. The chain joins TRBV5-1 to TRBJ2-2, with TRBD2 matching 12 bases. The germline gives CDR1 SGHRS, CDR2 YFSETQ. The junction had 7 bases not matched to a gene; V was cut back by 4 bases and J by 6 bases. This CDR3 contains 16 residues. CDR3 DNA: TGCGCCAGCAGCCACACACTAGCGGGAGGCGCCGGGGAGCTGTTTTTT. Protein: CASSHTLAGGAGELFF.

In the case of this clonotype: A read error may be the cause here, since a much bigger clone is one base away. The gene calls are TRBV15 and TRBJ2-3; unclear D gene. Trimming cost V 0 bases and J 4 bases, with 5 bases left between them. The CDR3 totals 13 residues. Germline CDR1 reads LNHNV; CDR2 reads YYDKDF (reference sequence). This CDR3 reads CATSRDAADTQYF. The CDR3 bases are TGTGCCACCAGCAGAGATGCGGCAGATACGCAGTATTTT.

Ten or more counts support this clonotype. This rearrangement joins TRBV20-1 to TRBJ1-5; 9 bases agree with TRBD1. The J segment lost 5 bases and the V segment lost 3 bases, leaving 11 bases of the junction unmatched. The CDR3 has 16 residues. Germline loops: CDR1 DFQATT, CDR2 SNEGSKA (reference sequence). DNA for the CDR3: TGCAGTGCTAGCCGTGGGGACAGGGAGTTCGATCAGCCCCAGCATTTT. It is translated as CSASRGDREFDQPQHF.

Details on this clonotype: It may be a read error: a sequence one base away is much more abundant. The rearrangement uses TRBV7-8 and TRBJ2-1; no clear D gene. The V gene's germline CDR1 is SGHVS and CDR2 FQNEAQ. The CDR3 totals 14 residues. In DNA form, the CDR3 reads TGTGCCAACAGCCCGGTGGTGGGGTTGCATGAGCAGTTCTTC. It yields the protein CANSPVVGLHEQFF.

Many counts were recorded for this clonotype. The chain joins TRBV27 to TRBJ2-5; TRBD1 or TRBD2 may be the D gene (5 bases each). The germline V and J ends were trimmed by 6 bases and 2 bases, with 16 bases remaining between them. CDR1 is MNHEY and CDR2 is SMNVEV in the germline V gene (reference sequence). The length of the CDR3 is 15 residues. Written as DNA, the CDR3 is TGTGCCAGCAGGCCGTTCAGCGGACAACAAGAGACCCAGTACTTC. This translates into CASRPFSGQQETQYF.

This clonotype has more than one count but fewer than ten. This CDR3 is missing its conserved last phenylalanine or tryptophan, likely due to a read error. The chain is built from TRBV12-3 or TRBV12-4 and TRBJ2-5; 12 positions match TRBD2. The CDR3 is 18 residues long. J was trimmed by 5 bases and V by 0 bases; bases with no gene match: 10. The CDR3 DNA sequence: TGTGCCAGCAGTTTAGCGAAGACTAGCGGGAGCGGTGGGGAGACCCAGTACTAC. Residues: CASSLAKTSGSGGETQYY.

This sequence joins TRBV28 and TRBJ2-1; TRBD2 agrees at 11 bases. CDR1 and CDR2 from the germline V gene are MDHEN and SYDVKM. Trimming took 1 base from V and 1 from J; bases not matched to a gene: 9. This CDR3 comprises 19 residues. As DNA, the CDR3 is TGTGCCAGCAGTTTATTAGCGGGAGGGCCGGGAGGGTCCTACAATGAGCAGTTCTTC. Its translation: CASSLLAGGPGGSYNEQFF.

This clonotype has a count of ten or more. The rearrangement uses TRBV5-1 and TRBJ2-6; tentatively, D is TRBD2 (6 bases). Germline V gene lookup returns CDR1 SGHRS and CDR2 YFSETQ. V was trimmed by 4 bases and J by 0 bases, leaving 14 bases between them. The CDR3 sequence is 17 residues long. This CDR3 reads CASSVTGTRSGANVLTF. Here the CDR3 DNA reads TGCGCCAGCAGCGTTACCGGGACTCGCTCTGGGGCCAACGTCCTGACTTTC.

In its sample, this clonotype was seen many times. V gene TRBV10-3 combines with J gene TRBJ2-3, with TRBD1 identical over 9 bases. The CDR3 contains 17 residues. Germline values: CDR1 ENHRY, CDR2 SYGVKD. With 0 bases clipped from V and 4 bases from J, the junction kept 8 bases outside the gene matches. DNA of the CDR3: TGTGCCATCAGTGAGTCCACAGGGACAGGGCCCCCAGATACGCAGTATTTT. Protein: CAISESTGTGPPDTQYF.

The rearrangement links TRBV7-2 to TRBJ2-1; TRBD1 matches 9 bases. Per germline, CDR1 SGHTA and CDR2 FQGNSA. J was trimmed by 7 bases and V by 5 bases; bases with no gene match: 6. The CDR3 loop spans 14 amino acids. The DNA for the CDR3 is TGTGCCAGCAGCCCAGACAGGGGGAGGAATGAGCAGTTCTTC. It encodes CASSPDRGRNEQFF.

The V and J genes are TRBV10-1 and TRBJ1-5; weak D call: TRBD1 (5 bases). Trimming took 0 bases from V and 1 from J, leaving 16 bases between them. CDR3 length: 18 amino acids. Germline CDR1 reads WNHNN; CDR2 reads SYGVQD (reference sequence). CDR3 region: CASSESPPRVRSNQPQHF. CDR3 sequence (DNA): TGCGCCAGCAGTGAGTCGCCCCCCAGGGTGCGGAGCAATCAGCCCCAGCATTTT.

J is TRBJ2-2 and V is TRBV29-1; D might be TRBD2 (5 bases). The CDR3 sequence is 13 residues long. Germline CDR1 SQVTM, CDR2 ANQGSEA. The V gene lost 4 bases and the J gene lost 5 bases, with 11 bases spanning the gap. The CDR3 DNA reads TGCAGCGTTGCGAGGAGGAATACCGGGGAGCTGTTTTTT. Translation: CSVARRNTGELFF.

This clonotype was found many times. The gene calls are TRBV5-1 and TRBJ1-1; 9 bases agree with TRBD1. Germline V gene sequence: CDR1 SGHRS, CDR2 YFSETQ. The CDR3 covers 16 residues. V lost 9 bases, J lost 3 bases, and 15 bases stayed unmatched. CDR3 residues: CATRRGQGGVDTEAFF. The DNA of the CDR3 is TGCGCCACTCGAAGGGGACAGGGCGGGGTGGACACTGAAGCTTTCTTT.

A word on this clonotype: Just one base apart from a much larger clone, this may be a read error. The chain links TRBV9 to TRBJ2-2; TRBD2 agrees at 7 bases. There are 15 residues in the CDR3. Germline V gene sequence: CDR1 SGDLS, CDR2 YYNGEE. The J segment lost 5 bases and the V segment lost 1 base, leaving 5 bases of the junction unmatched. CDR3 bases: TGTGCCAGCAGCGTACGAGGGAGGGGAACCGGGGAGCTGTTTTTT. Residues: CASSVRGRGTGELFF.

This clonotype was detected many times. This chain joins TRBV6-6 and TRBJ2-7, with D possibly being TRBD2 (6 bases). Germline CDR1 reads MNHNY; CDR2 reads SVGAGI (reference sequence). This CDR3 contains 14 residues. Trimming stripped 4 bases from V and 0 bases from J, with 10 bases between. The CDR3 protein is CASSSPSDSYEQYF. In DNA form, the CDR3 reads TGTGCCAGCAGTTCTCCTAGCGACTCCTACGAGCAGTACTTC.

This clonotype was observed a few times. The chain joins TRBV29-1 to TRBJ2-5; 8 positions match TRBD2. Germline CDR1 is SQVTM and CDR2 is ANQGSEA. The CDR3 contains 14 residues. V gave up 7 bases and J gave up 3 bases; unmatched junction bases: 10. CDR3 nucleotides: TGCAGCGCAGCTTCCAGCGGGAGTAAAGAGACCCAGTACTTC. Protein: CSAASSGSKETQYF. The full variable domain, completed using reference TRBV29-1 and TRBJ2-5, is SAVISQKPSRDICQRGTSLTIQCQVDSQVTMMFWYRQQPGQSLTLIATANQGSEATYESGFVIDKFPISRPNLTFSTLTVSNMSPEDSSIYLCSAASSGSKETQYFGPGTRLLVL.

In its sample, this clonotype was seen many times. The chain carries TRBV6-1 and TRBJ2-6, with D unresolved. This CDR3 comprises 17 residues. Trimming cost V 1 base and J 0 bases, with 10 bases left between them. Germline V lookup: CDR1 MNHNS, CDR2 SASEGT. The CDR3 protein is CASSEVSGNSGANVLTF. The DNA of the CDR3 is TGTGCCAGCAGTGAAGTCTCCGGTAACTCTGGGGCCAACGTCCTGACTTTC.

This clonotype was seen many times. The V and J genes are TRBV20-1 and TRBJ2-5, with 10 bases that match TRBD2. The CDR3 has 14 amino acids. J was trimmed by 7 bases and V by 1 base; bases with no gene match: 6. Germline values: CDR1 DFQATT, CDR2 SNEGSKA (reference sequence). The CDR3 sequence is CSARGTSGPGTQYF. The DNA of the CDR3 is TGCAGTGCTAGAGGGACTAGCGGACCAGGGACCCAGTACTTC.

The sample holds many counts of this clonotype. The rearrangement joins TRBV28 to TRBJ2-5; D may correspond to TRBD1 or TRBD2 (5 bases each). V lost 6 bases, J lost 1 base, and 12 bases lay in between. CDR3 length: 14 residues. The germline gives CDR1 MDHEN, CDR2 SYDVKM. DNA for the CDR3: TGTGCCAGCAGCAGGGACGGACTCCAAGAGACCCAGTACTTC. Translating gives CASSRDGLQETQYF.

This clonotype has just one count. The likely explanation is a read error, given a far larger clone one base away. The V call is TRBV29-1, the J call TRBJ2-1; TRBD2 matches 7 bases. V lost 8 bases, J lost 10 bases, and 5 bases stayed unmatched. Germline V gene data show CDR1 as SQVTM and CDR2 as ANQGSEA. The CDR3 is 10 residues long. CDR3 nucleotides: TGCAGCCGGGGGAGGGGCGAGCAGTTCTTC. Translation: CSRGRGEQFF.

This clonotype was counted a few times. The J gene is TRBJ2-5, the V gene TRBV9; the D gene could be TRBD1 or TRBD2 (5 bases each). Trimming took off 0 bases at V and 3 bases at J, with 9 bases between the two ends. Germline V gene data show CDR1 as SGDLS and CDR2 as YYNGEE. This CDR3 comprises 14 residues. The CDR3 loop is CASSVGGVEETQYF. CDR3 nucleotide sequence: TGTGCCAGCAGCGTAGGAGGGGTAGAAGAGACCCAGTACTTC.

This clonotype turned up a few times. A much larger clone differs by one base, so this may be a read error. Because it lacks the conserved phenylalanine or tryptophan at the end, this CDR3 is likely a read error. CDR3 in amino acids: CASSSWTGGEGNQPQHL. The CDR3, as DNA: TGTGCCAGCAGCTCATGGACAGGGGGTGAAGGCAATCAGCCCCAGCATCTT. The chain uses TRBV7-9 and TRBJ1-5; 10 bases map to TRBD1. There are 17 residues in the CDR3. The germline V gene encodes CDR1 SEHNR and CDR2 FQNEAQ (reference sequence). J was trimmed by 2 bases and V by 4 bases; bases with no gene match: 8.

In its sample, this clonotype was seen many times. CDR3 nucleotides: TGTGCCAGCAGTGGGTACGGGGCACAAAACACTGAAGCTTTCTTT. Translated, it gives CASSGYGAQNTEAFF. The chain combines TRBV6-1 with TRBJ1-1, with a possible D match to TRBD1 (5 bases). V dropped 4 bases and J dropped 2 bases, with 14 bases sitting between them. CDR1 is MNHNS, CDR2 SASEGT, per germline. CDR3 length: 15 residues.

The chain couples TRBV29-1 to TRBJ2-3; 12 nucleotides align to TRBD2. The CDR3 has 17 amino acids. Per the germline V gene, CDR1 is SQVTM and CDR2 is ANQGSEA. The V segment lost 7 bases and the J segment 0 bases; nucleotides outside the gene matches: 11. The CDR3 sequence is CSASGLAGSGSTDTQYF. The DNA for the CDR3 is TGCAGCGCGTCGGGACTAGCGGGCTCCGGGAGCACAGATACGCAGTATTTT.

This clonotype was recorded at least ten times. The V and J genes are TRBV27 and TRBJ2-7; no firm D call. Trimming shortened V by 4 bases and J by 3 bases, and 10 bases separated the two germline ends. The CDR3 loop spans 13 amino acids. The germline gives CDR1 MNHEY, CDR2 SMNVEV (reference sequence). The CDR3 DNA reads TGTGCCAGCAGTTCGTCACGGCACTACGAGCAGTACTTC. This gives the protein CASSSSRHYEQYF.

This clonotype came up many times. The rearrangement links TRBV6-1 to TRBJ2-2; D could derive from TRBD1 or TRBD2 (5 bases each). CDR1 is MNHNS, CDR2 SASEGT, per germline. V was cut by 4 bases and J by 4 bases, with 16 bases left in between. The CDR3 loop spans 16 amino acids. The CDR3 DNA sequence: TGTGCCAGCAGTGGATCCGGGACCTATCTCACCGGGGAGCTGTTTTTT. It yields the protein CASSGSGTYLTGELFF.

V gene TRBV5-1 combines with J gene TRBJ2-5, with 9 bases that match TRBD2. Germline V gene sequence: CDR1 SGHRS, CDR2 YFSETQ. The CDR3 contains 14 residues. V trimming: 3 bases; J trimming: 2 bases; junction bases outside the gene matches: 2. CDR3 sequence (DNA): TGCGCCAGCAGCTCTAGCGGGATTCAAGAGACCCAGTACTTC. Its protein product is CASSSSGIQETQYF.

This clonotype was counted ten times or more. The chain joins TRBV7-2 to TRBJ2-5; no reliable D call. Germline V gene lookup returns CDR1 SGHTA and CDR2 FQGNSA. CDR3 length: 15 amino acids. V was trimmed by 6 bases and J by 5 bases, leaving 19 bases between them. CDR3 sequence: CASSPSWGRLETQYF. For the CDR3, the DNA is TGTGCCAGCAGTCCTTCATGGGGTCGACTGGAGACCCAGTACTTC.